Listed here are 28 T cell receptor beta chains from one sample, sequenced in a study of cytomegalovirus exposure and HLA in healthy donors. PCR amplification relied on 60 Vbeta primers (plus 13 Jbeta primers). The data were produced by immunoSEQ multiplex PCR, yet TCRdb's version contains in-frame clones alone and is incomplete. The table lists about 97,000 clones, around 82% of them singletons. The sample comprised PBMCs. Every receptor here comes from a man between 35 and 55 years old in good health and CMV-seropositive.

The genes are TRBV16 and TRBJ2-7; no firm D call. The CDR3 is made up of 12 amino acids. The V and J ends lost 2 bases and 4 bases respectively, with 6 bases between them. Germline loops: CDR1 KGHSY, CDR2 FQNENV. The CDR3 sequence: CASSQGRYEQYF. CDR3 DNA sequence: TGTGCCAGCAGCCAAGGCCGATACGAGCAGTACTTC.

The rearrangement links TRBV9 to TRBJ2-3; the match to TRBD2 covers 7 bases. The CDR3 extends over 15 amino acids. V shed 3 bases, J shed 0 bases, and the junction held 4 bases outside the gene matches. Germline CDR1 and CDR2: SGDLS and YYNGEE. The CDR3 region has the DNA TGTGCCAGCAGCGGGGGACTACGAAGCACAGATACGCAGTATTTT. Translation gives CASSGGLRSTDTQYF.

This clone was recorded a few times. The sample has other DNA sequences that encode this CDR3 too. CDR3 sequence: CASSPRGSYEQYF. The CDR3 DNA sequence: TGTGCCAGCAGCCCCCGGGGTTCCTACGAGCAGTACTTC. The V call is TRBV7-8, the J call TRBJ2-7, with D perhaps matching TRBD2 (5 bases). Germline V gene data show CDR1 as SGHVS and CDR2 as FQNEAQ. This CDR3 contains 13 residues. V dropped 5 bases and J dropped 1 base, with 9 bases sitting between them.

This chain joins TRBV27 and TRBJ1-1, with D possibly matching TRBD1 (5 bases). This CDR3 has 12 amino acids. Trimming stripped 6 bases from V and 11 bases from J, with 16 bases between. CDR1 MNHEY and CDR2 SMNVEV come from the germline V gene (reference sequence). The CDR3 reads CASSSAGTSAFF. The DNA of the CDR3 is TGTGCCAGCAGCTCGGCGGGGACTTCGGCTTTCTTT.

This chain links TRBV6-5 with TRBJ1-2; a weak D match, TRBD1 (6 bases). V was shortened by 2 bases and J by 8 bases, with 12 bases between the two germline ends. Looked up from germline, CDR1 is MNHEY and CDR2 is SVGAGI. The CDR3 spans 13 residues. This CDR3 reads CASSYASGTGYTF. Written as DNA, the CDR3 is TGTGCCAGCAGTTACGCATCCGGGACAGGCTACACCTTC.

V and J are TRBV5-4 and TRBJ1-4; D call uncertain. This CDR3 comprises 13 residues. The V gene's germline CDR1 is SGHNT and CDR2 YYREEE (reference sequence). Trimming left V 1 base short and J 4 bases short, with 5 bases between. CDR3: CASSLTSNEKLFF. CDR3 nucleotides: TGTGCCAGCAGCTTGACGAGTAATGAAAAACTGTTTTTT.

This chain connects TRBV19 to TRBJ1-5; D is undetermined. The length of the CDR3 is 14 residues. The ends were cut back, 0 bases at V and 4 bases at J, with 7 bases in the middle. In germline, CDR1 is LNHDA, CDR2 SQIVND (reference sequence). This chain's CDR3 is CASSIDSINQPQHF. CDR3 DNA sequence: TGTGCCAGTAGTATAGACAGTATTAATCAGCCCCAGCATTTT.

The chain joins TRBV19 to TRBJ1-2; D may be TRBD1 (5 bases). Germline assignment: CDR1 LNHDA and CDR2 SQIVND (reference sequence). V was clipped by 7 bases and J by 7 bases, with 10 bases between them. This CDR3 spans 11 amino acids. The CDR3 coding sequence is TGTGCCAGTACGGCGGGGGTTGGCTACACCTTC. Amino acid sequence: CASTAGVGYTF.

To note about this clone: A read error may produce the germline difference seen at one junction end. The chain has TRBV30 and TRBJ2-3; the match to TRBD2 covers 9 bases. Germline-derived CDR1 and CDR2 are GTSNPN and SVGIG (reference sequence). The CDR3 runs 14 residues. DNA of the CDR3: TGTGCTTGGAGACTAGCGGCTAGCACAGATACGCAGTATTTT. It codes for CAWRLAASTDTQYF.

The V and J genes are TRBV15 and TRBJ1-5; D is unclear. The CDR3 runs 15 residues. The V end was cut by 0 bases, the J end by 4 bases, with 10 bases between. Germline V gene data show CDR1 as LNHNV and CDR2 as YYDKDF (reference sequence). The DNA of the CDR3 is TGTGCCACCAGCAGAGATCGGCAGACAAATCAGCCCCAGCATTTT. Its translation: CATSRDRQTNQPQHF.

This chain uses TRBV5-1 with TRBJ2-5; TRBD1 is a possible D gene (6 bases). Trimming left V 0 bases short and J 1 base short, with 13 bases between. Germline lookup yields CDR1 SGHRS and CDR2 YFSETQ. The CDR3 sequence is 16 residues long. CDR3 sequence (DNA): TGCGCCAGCAGCTTGGGGACAGCCCAGGGCCAAGAGACCCAGTACTTC. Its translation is CASSLGTAQGQETQYF.

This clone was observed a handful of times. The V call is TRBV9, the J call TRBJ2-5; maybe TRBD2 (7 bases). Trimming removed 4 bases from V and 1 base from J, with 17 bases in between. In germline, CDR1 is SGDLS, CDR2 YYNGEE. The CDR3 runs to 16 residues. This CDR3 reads CASSPPGGGGQETQYF. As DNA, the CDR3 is TGTGCCAGCAGCCCCCCGGGGGGCGGGGGCCAAGAGACCCAGTACTTC.

CDR3 DNA sequence: TGTGCCAGTAGACAGGGGGGTTCCTATGGCTACACCTTC. Its protein product is CASRQGGSYGYTF. The rearrangement links TRBV19 to TRBJ1-2; 8 bases match TRBD1. Per germline, CDR1 LNHDA and CDR2 SQIVND (reference sequence). The CDR3 extends over 13 amino acids. V lost 6 bases, J lost 4 bases, and 4 bases stayed unmatched.

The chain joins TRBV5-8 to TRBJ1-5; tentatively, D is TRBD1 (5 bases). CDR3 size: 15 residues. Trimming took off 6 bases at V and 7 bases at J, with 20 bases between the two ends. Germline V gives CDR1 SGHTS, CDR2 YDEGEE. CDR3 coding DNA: TGTGCCAGCATCCCACCCGGGCAGGGAAGACAGCCCCAGCATTTT. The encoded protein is CASIPPGQGRQPQHF.

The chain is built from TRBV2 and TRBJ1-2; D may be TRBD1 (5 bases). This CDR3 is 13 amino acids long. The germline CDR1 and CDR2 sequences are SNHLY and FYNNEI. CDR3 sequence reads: CAKAGPGDYGYTF. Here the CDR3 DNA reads TGTGCGAAGGCAGGGCCGGGGGACTATGGCTACACCTTC.

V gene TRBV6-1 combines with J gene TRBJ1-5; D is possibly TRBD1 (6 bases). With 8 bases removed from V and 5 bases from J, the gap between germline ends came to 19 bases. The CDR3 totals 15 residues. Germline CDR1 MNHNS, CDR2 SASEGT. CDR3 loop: CASGSIGGAYQPQHF. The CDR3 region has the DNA TGTGCCAGCGGGTCTATAGGGGGGGCGTATCAGCCCCAGCATTTT.

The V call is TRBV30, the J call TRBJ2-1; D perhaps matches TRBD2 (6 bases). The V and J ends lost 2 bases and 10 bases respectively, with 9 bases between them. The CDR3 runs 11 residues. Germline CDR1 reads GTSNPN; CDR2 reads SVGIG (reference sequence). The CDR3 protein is CAWSLAREQFF. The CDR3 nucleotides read TGTGCCTGGAGTCTAGCGCGCGAGCAGTTCTTC.

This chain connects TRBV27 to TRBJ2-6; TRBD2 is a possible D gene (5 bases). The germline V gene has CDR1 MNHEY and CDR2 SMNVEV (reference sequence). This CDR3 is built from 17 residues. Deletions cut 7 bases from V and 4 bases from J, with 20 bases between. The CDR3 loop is CASTLRSSGGGANVLTF. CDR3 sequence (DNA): TGTGCCAGCACCTTAAGGAGTTCGGGCGGGGGGGCCAACGTCCTGACTTTC.

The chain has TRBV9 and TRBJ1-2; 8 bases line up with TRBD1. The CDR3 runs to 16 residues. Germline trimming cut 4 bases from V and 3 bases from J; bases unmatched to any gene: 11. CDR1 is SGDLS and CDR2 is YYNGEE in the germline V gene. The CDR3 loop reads CASSPRPLGQDYGYTF. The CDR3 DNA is TGTGCCAGCAGCCCCAGGCCGCTGGGACAGGACTATGGCTACACCTTC.

The CDR3 DNA follows: TGTGCCAGCAGCTCCCGCCCAGGGGGAGATACGCAGTATTTT. Encoded protein: CASSSRPGGDTQYF. The chain carries TRBV9 and TRBJ2-3; 7 bases align to TRBD1. CDR1 is SGDLS and CDR2 is YYNGEE in the germline V gene. The CDR3 contains 14 residues. Trimming took 4 bases from V and 5 from J; bases not matched to a gene: 7.

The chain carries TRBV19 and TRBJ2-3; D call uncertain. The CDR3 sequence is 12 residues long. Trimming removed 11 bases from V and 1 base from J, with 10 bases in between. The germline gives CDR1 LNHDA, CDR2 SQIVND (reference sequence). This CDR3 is CASTRGTDTQYF. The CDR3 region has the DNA TGTGCCTCGACCCGGGGCACAGATACGCAGTATTTT.

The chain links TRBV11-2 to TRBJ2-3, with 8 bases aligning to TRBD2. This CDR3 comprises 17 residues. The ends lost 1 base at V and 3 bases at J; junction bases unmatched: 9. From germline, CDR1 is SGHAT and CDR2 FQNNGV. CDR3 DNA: TGTGCCAGCAGCTTAGGTCCCGGGGGGGGGCCGACAGATACGCAGTATTTT. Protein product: CASSLGPGGGPTDTQYF.

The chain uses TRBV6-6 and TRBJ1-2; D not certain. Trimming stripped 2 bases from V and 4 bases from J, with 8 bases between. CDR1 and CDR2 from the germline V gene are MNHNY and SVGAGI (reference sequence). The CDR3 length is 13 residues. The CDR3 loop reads CASSYEGGYGYTF. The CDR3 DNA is TGTGCCAGCAGTTACGAGGGAGGCTATGGCTACACCTTC.

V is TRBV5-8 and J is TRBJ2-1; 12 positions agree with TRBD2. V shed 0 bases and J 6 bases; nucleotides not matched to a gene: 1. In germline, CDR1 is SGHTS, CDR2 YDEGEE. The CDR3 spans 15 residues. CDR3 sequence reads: CASSLGLAGANEQFF. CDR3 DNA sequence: TGTGCCAGCAGCTTGGGACTAGCGGGAGCCAATGAGCAGTTCTTC. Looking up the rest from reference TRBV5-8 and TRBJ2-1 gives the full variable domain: EAGVTQSPTHLIKTRGQQATLRCSPISGHTSVYWYQQALGLGLQFLLWYDEGEERNRGNFPPRFSGRQFPNYSSELNVNALELEDSALYLCASSLGLAGANEQFFGPGTRLTVL.

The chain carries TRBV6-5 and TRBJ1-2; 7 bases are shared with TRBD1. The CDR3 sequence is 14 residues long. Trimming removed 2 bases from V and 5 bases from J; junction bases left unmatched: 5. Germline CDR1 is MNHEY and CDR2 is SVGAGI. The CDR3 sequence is CASSYGDSFYGYTF. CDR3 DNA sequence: TGTGCCAGCAGTTACGGGGACAGCTTTTATGGCTACACCTTC.

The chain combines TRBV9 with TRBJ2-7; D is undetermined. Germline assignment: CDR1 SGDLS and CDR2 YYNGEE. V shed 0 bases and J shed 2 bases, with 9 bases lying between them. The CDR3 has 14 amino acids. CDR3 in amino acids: CASSVELPPYEQYF. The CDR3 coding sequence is TGTGCCAGCAGCGTAGAACTTCCACCCTACGAGCAGTACTTC.

The CDR3: CASSLDREYTEAFF. The CDR3 DNA sequence: TGCGCCAGCAGCTTGGACAGGGAATACACTGAAGCTTTCTTT. The J gene is TRBJ1-1, the V gene TRBV5-1; TRBD1 might be the D (6 bases). Trimming pared 0 bases from V and 3 bases from J, leaving 9 bases between. The germline V gene has CDR1 SGHRS and CDR2 YFSETQ. CDR3 length: 14 amino acids.

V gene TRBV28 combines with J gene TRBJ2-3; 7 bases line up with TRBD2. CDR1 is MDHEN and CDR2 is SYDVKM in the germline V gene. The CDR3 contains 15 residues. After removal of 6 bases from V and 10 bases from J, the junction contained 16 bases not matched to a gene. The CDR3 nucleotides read TGTGCCAGCAGCTCCGCGGGGGAGGGCCCCGAGTCGCAGTATTTT. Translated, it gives CASSSAGEGPESQYF.